These T cell receptor beta chains were read from a single sample in a study of post-analysis software for immune sequencing data. TCRdb processed the PCR reads anew with MiXCR; each CDR3 protein has one entry. Found here are 380,000 or so distinct CDR3 sequences, roughly 38% of them singletons; the top ten hold 13%. The material sequenced was blood. The receptors here all came from a girl aged 5-17 years with multiple sclerosis. Both conserved end residues are part of each CDR3. The order of the fields is CDR3 DNA, CDR3 protein, clone size, J gene, V gene, D gene. The D gene is left open where the match is weak. Only part of the rows carry a size: once, few, many, or a class if the clone is expanded.

CDR3 DNA: TGTGCCAGCAGCCAACTCTCCCTAAACCCCTATACGCAGTATTTT
CDR3 protein: CASSQLSLNPYTQYF
clone size: few
J gene: TRBJ2-3
V gene: TRBV7-9
D gene: -

CDR3 DNA: TGTGCCAGCAGCTTAGTTCCTAGCGGGGGGTCTCTGGATACGCAGTATTTT
CDR3 protein: CASSLVPSGGSLDTQYF
clone size: -
J gene: TRBJ2-3
V gene: TRBV7-6
D gene: TRBD2

CDR3 DNA: TGTGCCAGCAGTTCTCTTTGGGCAGGAGGCCGGGGGGCCAAAAACATTCAGTACTTC
CDR3 protein: CASSSLWAGGRGAKNIQYF
clone size: -
J gene: TRBJ2-4
V gene: TRBV6-2/TRBV6-3
D gene: -

CDR3 DNA: TGTGCCATCAGTGGGCTAGCGGGGGCCTCCACAGATACGCAGTATTTT
CDR3 protein: CAISGLAGASTDTQYF
clone size: -
J gene: TRBJ2-3
V gene: TRBV10-3
D gene: TRBD2

CDR3 DNA: TGCAGTGCTAGAAGGGCAGAGGGCTACACCTTC
CDR3 protein: CSARRAEGYTF
clone size: few
J gene: TRBJ1-2
V gene: TRBV20-1
D gene: -

CDR3 DNA: TGTGCCAGCAGCCCTAGGACAGGGACTAACTATGGCTACACCTTC
CDR3 protein: CASSPRTGTNYGYTF
clone size: -
J gene: TRBJ1-2
V gene: TRBV12-3/TRBV12-4
D gene: TRBD1

CDR3 DNA: TGTGCCAGCAGCTTAGTGGCGGACATTATGTACTTC
CDR3 protein: CASSLVADIMYF
clone size: -
J gene: TRBJ2-7
V gene: TRBV7-9
D gene: -

CDR3 DNA: TGCAGCGTTGAAACAGGGGTGGCCTACGAGCAGTACTTC
CDR3 protein: CSVETGVAYEQYF
clone size: -
J gene: TRBJ2-7
V gene: TRBV29-1
D gene: TRBD1

CDR3 DNA: TGTGCCAGCATGGGCGAGACCCAGTACTTC
CDR3 protein: CASMGETQYF
clone size: few
J gene: TRBJ2-5
V gene: TRBV12-3/TRBV12-4
D gene: -

CDR3 DNA: TGTGCCAGCAGCTTAAGCCTCTCCATAGCGGGGGGGCGGGGTGAGCAGTTCTTC
CDR3 protein: CASSLSLSIAGGRGEQFF
clone size: -
J gene: TRBJ2-1
V gene: TRBV11-3
D gene: TRBD2

CDR3 DNA: TGCAGTGCTCTGAGCGGGGGCAATGAGCAGTTCTTC
CDR3 protein: CSALSGGNEQFF
clone size: few
J gene: TRBJ2-1
V gene: TRBV20-1
D gene: TRBD2

CDR3 DNA: TGTGCCAGCAGCCAAGAAACAGCCAAAAACATTCAGTACTTC
CDR3 protein: CASSQETAKNIQYF
clone size: -
J gene: TRBJ2-4
V gene: TRBV14
D gene: -

CDR3 DNA: TGTGCCAGCAGCTTAGCCGGGGGCGTTGAAAAACTGTTTTTT
CDR3 protein: CASSLAGGVEKLFF
clone size: -
J gene: TRBJ1-4
V gene: TRBV7-9
D gene: -

CDR3 DNA: TGTGCCAGCAGTCTCCGACAGGGAAGAAGGTACGAGCAGTACTTC
CDR3 protein: CASSLRQGRRYEQYF
clone size: -
J gene: TRBJ2-7
V gene: TRBV12-3/TRBV12-4
D gene: TRBD1

CDR3 DNA: TGTGCCAGCAGTGAACGACCTGGGGATACGCAGTATTTT
CDR3 protein: CASSERPGDTQYF
clone size: few
J gene: TRBJ2-3
V gene: TRBV6-4
D gene: -

CDR3 DNA: TGTGCCAGCAGCCTCGGGACAGGGAAGCCCGAAGCTTTCTTT
CDR3 protein: CASSLGTGKPEAFF
clone size: -
J gene: TRBJ1-1
V gene: TRBV3-1
D gene: TRBD1

CDR3 DNA: TGTGCCAGCAGCCAAGACACACCTCGCGAGCAGTACTTC
CDR3 protein: CASSQDTPREQYF
clone size: few
J gene: TRBJ2-7
V gene: TRBV7-2
D gene: -

CDR3 DNA: TGTGCCAGCAGTTACACAGGTGTCTTGGGCACTGAAGCTTTCTTT
CDR3 protein: CASSYTGVLGTEAFF
clone size: once
J gene: TRBJ1-1
V gene: TRBV6-5
D gene: -

CDR3 DNA: TGTGCCAGCAGCCCCGGGGTAGGATCCTACAATGAGCAGTTCTTC
CDR3 protein: CASSPGVGSYNEQFF
clone size: -
J gene: TRBJ2-1
V gene: TRBV14
D gene: -

CDR3 DNA: TGCGCCAGCAGCCAAGAGGAGGGCGGCGCCGCGAACACCGGGGAGCTGTTTTTT
CDR3 protein: CASSQEEGGAANTGELFF
clone size: -
J gene: TRBJ2-2
V gene: TRBV4-3
D gene: -

CDR3 DNA: TGTACCAGCAGTCCCGGGGGGGCGCGAGAGCAGTACTTC
CDR3 protein: CTSSPGGAREQYF
clone size: -
J gene: TRBJ2-7
V gene: TRBV6-6
D gene: TRBD2

CDR3 DNA: TGTGCCAGCAGTCCCTGGGCGGTCCGACCCGGCGGTAGTGGCTACACCTTC
CDR3 protein: CASSPWAVRPGGSGYTF
clone size: -
J gene: TRBJ1-2
V gene: TRBV28
D gene: -

CDR3 DNA: TGTGCCAGCAGTTACTCTTACGTGGGACAGGGGGCGCCGGGGGCCAACGTCCTGACTTTC
CDR3 protein: CASSYSYVGQGAPGANVLTF
clone size: few
J gene: TRBJ2-6
V gene: TRBV6-5
D gene: TRBD1

CDR3 DNA: TGCACCAGCAGCCAAGGAACGTCTTTTCGGGCGGATGAGCAGTTCTTC
CDR3 protein: CTSSQGTSFRADEQFF
clone size: -
J gene: TRBJ2-1
V gene: TRBV4-3
D gene: -

CDR3 DNA: TGTGCCACCAGCGAGACCTTCATTTTTGGGGGTGAGCAGTTCTTC
CDR3 protein: CATSETFIFGGEQFF
clone size: -
J gene: TRBJ2-1
V gene: TRBV15
D gene: -

CDR3 DNA: TGTGCCAGCAGCTTAGCCCTCCGGGACAGGGGCTACGAGCAGTACTTC
CDR3 protein: CASSLALRDRGYEQYF
clone size: few
J gene: TRBJ2-7
V gene: TRBV7-9
D gene: TRBD1

CDR3 DNA: TGCGGCGTTAAGGGGGCGTATGGCTACACCTTC
CDR3 protein: CGVKGAYGYTF
clone size: -
J gene: TRBJ1-2
V gene: TRBV29-1
D gene: TRBD1

CDR3 DNA: TGCAGTGCTAGAGAGGCCGGGTTCGAGCAGTACTTC
CDR3 protein: CSAREAGFEQYF
clone size: few
J gene: TRBJ2-7
V gene: TRBV20-1
D gene: -

CDR3 DNA: TGCAGTGCTAGAGATCGCAGGTCTAACACTGAAGCTTTCTTT
CDR3 protein: CSARDRRSNTEAFF
clone size: -
J gene: TRBJ1-1
V gene: TRBV20-1
D gene: -

CDR3 DNA: TGTGCCAGCAGGCAAGGATGGGCCTACGAGCAGTACTTC
CDR3 protein: CASRQGWAYEQYF
clone size: -
J gene: TRBJ2-7
V gene: TRBV7-2
D gene: -